Each of the 29 T cell receptor beta chains below was sequenced from the same sample in a study of blood T cells in healthy people across ages. Then a second PCR, running roughly 7 to 12 cycles, was carried out with a sample-barcoded 5' primer and a J-beta primer mix. TCRdb used MiXCR to reprocess the 5' RACE reads, holding one entry per CDR3 protein. This sample has approximately 320,000 distinct CDR3 sequences, with 25% to 30% found just once. The sequencing sample was made of blood. These receptors all stem from a woman aged 70-85 years in good health.

This clonotype has a handful of counts. CDR3 protein: CASSPGGSYEQFF. The CDR3 DNA follows: TGTGCCAGCAGCCCCGGGGGTTCGTATGAGCAGTTCTTC. The chain recombines TRBV28 with TRBJ2-5; the D gene is possibly TRBD2 (6 bases). The J call is uncertain, as TRBJ2-1 better fits the DNA end. The CDR3 is made up of 13 amino acids. Germline V gene lookup returns CDR1 MDHEN and CDR2 SYDVKM.

The CDR3 bases are TGTGCCAGCAGTCTAGGGACAGTTCCTAATCAGCCCCAGCATTTT. Translated, it gives CASSLGTVPNQPQHF. V is TRBV6-2 or TRBV6-3 and J is TRBJ1-5; the match to TRBD1 covers 7 bases. J was trimmed by 4 bases and V by 5 bases; bases with no gene match: 8. The germline V gene has CDR1 MNHEY and CDR2 SVGEGT. CDR3 length: 15 amino acids.

This clonotype occurred many times. Here the CDR3 DNA reads TGCGCCAGCAGCTTGGACAGGGGGCAGTCCCTTTACGAGCAGTACTTC. Translation gives CASSLDRGQSLYEQYF. The V call is TRBV5-1, the J call TRBJ2-7; 9 positions match TRBD1. Germline CDR1 is SGHRS and CDR2 is YFSETQ. CDR3 length: 16 residues. The J segment lost 4 bases and the V segment lost 0 bases, leaving 8 bases of the junction unmatched.

Only a few counts were recorded for this clonotype. The chain carries TRBV6-6 and TRBJ1-2; D possibly corresponds to TRBD1 (6 bases). Germline CDR1 and CDR2: MNHNY and SVGAGI (reference sequence). The V gene lost 2 bases and the J gene lost 0 bases, with 10 bases spanning the gap. The CDR3 extends over 15 amino acids. The CDR3 DNA follows: TGTGCCAGCAGTTACGACAGGAGCTCTAACTATGGCTACACCTTC. Encoded protein: CASSYDRSSNYGYTF.

The rearrangement uses TRBV28 and TRBJ2-1; perhaps TRBD2 as D (5 bases). The V gene's germline CDR1 is MDHEN and CDR2 SYDVKM. V gave up 8 bases and J gave up 0 bases, with 14 bases separating them. CDR3 length equals 15 residues. The chain's CDR3 is CASSLRVTSYNEQFF. CDR3 nucleotides: TGTGCCAGCTCTCTGAGGGTTACCTCCTACAATGAGCAGTTCTTC.

The V call is TRBV7-2, the J call TRBJ1-1; D not resolved. The CDR3 sequence is 15 residues long. V was pared by 5 bases and J by 1 base, with 14 bases between. Per germline, CDR1 SGHTA and CDR2 FQGNSA. The DNA for the CDR3 is TGTGCCAGCAGCCCCGAGGTGTTCCCGAACACTGAAGCTTTCTTT. Its translation: CASSPEVFPNTEAFF.

This clonotype was detected a few times. The J gene is TRBJ1-4, the V gene TRBV20-1; D gene unclear. CDR3 size: 15 residues. CDR1 DFQATT and CDR2 SNEGSKA come from the germline V gene (reference sequence). The V end was cut by 0 bases, the J end by 4 bases, with 12 bases between. The CDR3 loop is CSARDPLTRNEKLFF. CDR3 nucleotide sequence: TGCAGTGCTAGAGATCCCTTAACGCGTAATGAAAAACTGTTTTTT.

J is TRBJ2-5 and V is TRBV12-3 or TRBV12-4; tentatively, D is TRBD2 (11 bases). The J call may be faulty, since TRBJ2-1 better matches the DNA end. The CDR3 runs to 18 residues. The CDR3 reads CASSSDRGLAGGNNEQFF. CDR3 DNA: TGTGCCAGCAGCTCCGACAGGGGGCTAGCGGGAGGCAACAATGAGCAGTTCTTC.

The V call is TRBV2, the J call TRBJ2-5; 13 bases are shared with TRBD2. V lost 2 bases, J lost 6 bases, and 3 bases stayed unmatched. The CDR3 extends over 15 amino acids. In germline, CDR1 is SNHLY, CDR2 FYNNEI. The CDR3 bases are TGTGCCAGCAGTGAACTGACTAGCGGGGGGAAGACCCAGTACTTC. The encoded protein is CASSELTSGGKTQYF.

This clonotype was counted only a few times. The CDR3, as DNA: TGCAGCGTTGTCCCGGACATTAATGAGCAGTTCTTC. It encodes CSVVPDINEQFF. This chain links TRBV29-1 with TRBJ2-1; possible D gene TRBD1, 5 bases. CDR1 SQVTM and CDR2 ANQGSEA come from the germline V gene. CDR3 size: 12 residues. V was cut by 4 bases and J by 7 bases, with 11 bases left in between.

This chain links TRBV3-1 with TRBJ2-5; TRBD2 might be the D (6 bases). The J call may be mistaken, given a closer DNA end match to TRBJ2-1. The germline V gene encodes CDR1 LGHDT and CDR2 YNNKEL (reference sequence). CDR3 size: 14 residues. The CDR3 sequence: CASSLRDGGYEQFF. The CDR3 region has the DNA TGTGCCAGCAGCCTACGGGACGGGGGATATGAGCAGTTCTTC.

V is TRBV29-1 and J is TRBJ1-2, with TRBD1 matching over 12 bases. CDR3 length equals 14 residues. Germline V gives CDR1 SQVTM, CDR2 ANQGSEA. The junction had 10 bases not matched to a gene; V was cut back by 7 bases and J by 7 bases. The CDR3 loop reads CSAGTGGAVFGYTF. CDR3 bases: TGCAGCGCCGGGACAGGGGGCGCGGTATTTGGCTACACCTTC.

The chain has TRBV11-2 and TRBJ1-1; D gene uncertain. The V gene's germline CDR1 is SGHAT and CDR2 FQNNGV. V was pared by 0 bases and J by 4 bases, with 6 bases between. The CDR3 is 13 residues long. The DNA of the CDR3 is TGTGCCAGCAGCTTAGATACCTTCACTGAAGCTTTCTTT. Encoded protein: CASSLDTFTEAFF.

This clonotype came up a few times. The chain has TRBV7-3 and TRBJ2-2, with D possibly matching TRBD2 (6 bases). CDR3 length equals 14 residues. The V and J ends lost 8 bases and 6 bases respectively, with 16 bases between them. The V gene's germline CDR1 is SGHTA and CDR2 FQGTGA. The CDR3: CASSLADYPGELFF. The CDR3 DNA sequence: TGTGCCAGCTCCCTGGCGGACTACCCCGGGGAGCTGTTTTTT.

This clonotype was picked up many times. The chain recombines TRBV5-4 with TRBJ2-1; D remains unclear. Germline lookup yields CDR1 SGHNT and CDR2 YYREEE (reference sequence). CDR3 length: 11 amino acids. Trimming left V 5 bases short and J 10 bases short, with 10 bases between. CDR3 DNA: TGTGCCAGCAGTGCGTGGGAAGAGCAGTTCTTC. Translated, it gives CASSAWEEQFF.

The rearrangement joins TRBV6-6 to TRBJ1-6; D unclear. The germline CDR1 and CDR2 sequences are MNHNY and SVGAGI (reference sequence). The V end lost 4 bases, the J end lost 7 bases, and 11 bases lay between the germline ends. The CDR3 extends over 14 amino acids. The CDR3 DNA sequence: TGTGCCAGCAGTTCCGTGGCTTTGAATTCACCCCTCCACTTT. It encodes CASSSVALNSPLHF.

J is TRBJ2-1 and V is TRBV4-1; 7 bases are a match to TRBD1. The CDR3 totals 17 residues. J lost 4 bases, V lost 3 bases, and 12 bases had no gene match. Per the germline V gene, CDR1 is MGHRA and CDR2 is YSYEKL. The CDR3 sequence is CASSQAQGDPSYNEQFF. The CDR3 bases are TGCGCCAGCAGCCAGGCTCAGGGGGACCCCTCGTACAATGAGCAGTTCTTC.

This clonotype was observed once. The chain employs TRBV7-2 and TRBJ1-2; D is uncertain. Germline CDR1 and CDR2: SGHTA and FQGNSA. The CDR3 has 11 residues. With 6 bases removed from V and 7 bases from J, the gap between germline ends came to 9 bases. The CDR3 DNA is TGTGCCAGCAGATCACCACCTGGCTACACCTTC. This gives the protein CASRSPPGYTF.

The V call is TRBV28, the J call TRBJ1-1; D remains ambiguous. The CDR3 has 14 amino acids. Between the trimmed V and J ends, which lost 6 bases and 8 bases, there was a span of 19 bases. Per germline, CDR1 MDHEN and CDR2 SYDVKM. CDR3 in amino acids: CASRPAGRSAEAFF. CDR3 nucleotide sequence: TGTGCCAGCAGACCCGCGGGGAGGAGCGCGGAAGCTTTCTTT.

The rearrangement uses TRBV10-3 and TRBJ2-3, with D tentatively TRBD2 (6 bases). V was shortened by 0 bases and J by 5 bases, with 12 bases between the two germline ends. Looked up from germline, CDR1 is ENHRY and CDR2 is SYGVKD. The CDR3 consists of 15 residues. The CDR3 protein is CAISESWEEVDTQYF. The CDR3 bases are TGTGCCATCAGTGAGTCGTGGGAGGAAGTAGATACGCAGTATTTT.

V usage is TRBV4-3 and J usage is TRBJ1-3; D uncertain. V was clipped by 4 bases and J by 1 base, with 11 bases between them. Germline V gene lookup returns CDR1 LGHNA and CDR2 YSLEER. The CDR3 consists of 15 residues. The CDR3 region is CASSLGTTSGNTIYF. For the CDR3, the DNA is TGCGCCAGCAGCCTAGGCACTACTTCTGGAAACACCATATATTTT.

CDR3: CASSARDLWNTEAFF. The DNA for the CDR3 is TGTGCCAGCAGTGCCCGGGATTTATGGAACACTGAAGCTTTCTTT. The rearrangement links TRBV25-1 to TRBJ1-1; no definite D call. V was cut by 4 bases and J by 1 base, with 13 bases left in between. The CDR3 spans 15 residues. Germline assignment: CDR1 MGHDK and CDR2 SYGVNS.

This chain links TRBV6-2 or TRBV6-3 with TRBJ2-1, with 12 nucleotides matching TRBD1. Losses at the gene ends were 5 bases for V and 7 bases for J; bases not matched to a gene: 6. The length of the CDR3 is 15 residues. Germline values: CDR1 MNHEY, CDR2 SVGEGT. The CDR3 is CASSDRDRGLNEQFF. CDR3 sequence (DNA): TGTGCCAGCAGTGACCGGGACAGGGGGCTAAATGAGCAGTTCTTC.

This clonotype has ten or more counts. The V gene is TRBV20-1, the J gene TRBJ2-5; D not resolved. Per the germline V gene, CDR1 is DFQATT and CDR2 is SNEGSKA (reference sequence). The length of the CDR3 is 12 residues. The germline V and J ends were trimmed by 3 bases and 7 bases, with 12 bases remaining between them. CDR3 in amino acids: CSASSPEGTQYF. The CDR3 nucleotides read TGCAGTGCTAGCTCCCCTGAAGGGACCCAGTACTTC.

This rearrangement joins TRBV6-5 to TRBJ2-5; a weak D match, TRBD2 (6 bases). The J call may be in error: the DNA end matches TRBJ2-7 better. The CDR3 consists of 14 residues. Germline CDR1 is MNHEY and CDR2 is SVGAGI. The CDR3 reads CASSYWRGSYEQYF. The CDR3 coding sequence is TGTGCCAGCAGTTACTGGCGGGGCTCCTACGAGCAGTACTTC.

The CDR3 DNA sequence: TGCGCCAGCAGCTTCCGCGGGAGTATCGACGAGCAGTACTTC. Protein: CASSFRGSIDEQYF. The chain couples TRBV5-1 to TRBJ2-5; 7 nucleotides align to TRBD2. The J call may be faulty, since TRBJ2-7 better matches the DNA end. The CDR3 has 14 amino acids. The germline V gene encodes CDR1 SGHRS and CDR2 YFSETQ.

This clonotype was detected a few times. Here the CDR3 reads CASSIGVMETQYF. In DNA, the CDR3 is TGTGCCAGCAGTATCGGGGTAATGGAGACCCAGTACTTC. V usage is TRBV6-1 and J usage is TRBJ2-5; tentatively, D is TRBD2 (5 bases). This CDR3 comprises 13 residues. Germline CDR1 is MNHNS and CDR2 is SASEGT. V was trimmed by 5 bases and J by 5 bases, leaving 12 bases between them.

This clonotype appeared a few times. This chain connects TRBV6-5 to TRBJ2-1; a weak D match, TRBD2 (5 bases). The DNA end lines up better with TRBJ2-5; the J call may be wrong. Germline V gives CDR1 MNHEY, CDR2 SVGAGI. The CDR3 is made up of 13 amino acids. CDR3 protein: CASSYSTGETQYF. CDR3 DNA sequence: TGTGCCAGCAGTTACTCGACGGGGGAGACCCAGTACTTC.

About this clonotype itself: One end of the junction is discordant with germline, which a read error may explain. The chain combines TRBV7-2 with TRBJ1-1; perhaps TRBD1 as D (5 bases). Germline assignment: CDR1 SGHTA and CDR2 FQGNSA. The CDR3 sequence is 13 residues long. CDR3 loop: CASSLDQGAEPFF. The CDR3 region has the DNA TGTGCCAGCAGCTTAGATCAGGGCGCTGAACCTTTCTTT.